Below, 3 T cell receptor beta chains from the same sample are listed, as sequenced in a study of blood T cell repertoires in COVID-19. This table comes from immunoSEQ multiplex PCR, and its TCRdb copy is limited to in-frame clones, with some not included. The repertoire includes 250,000 to 400,000 clones, about 89% of them detected once, and about 5% sits in the top ten. Sequenced material: PBMCs or T cells enriched from blood (not recorded which). Every receptor here comes from a woman between 25 and 40 years old who had recovered from COVID-19.

The CDR3 DNA sequence: TGTGCCAGCAGTGAGCAGGGGCGAGGCACAGATACGCAGTATTTT. Its protein product is CASSEQGRGTDTQYF. V is TRBV28 and J is TRBJ2-3; tentatively, D is TRBD1 (6 bases). The CDR3 has 15 amino acids. CDR1 is MDHEN, CDR2 SYDVKM, per germline. Trimming removed 5 bases at V and 1 base at J, with 13 bases between.

J is TRBJ1-2 and V is TRBV7-9, with 7 bases fitting TRBD1. J was trimmed by 2 bases and V by 6 bases; bases with no gene match: 9. CDR1 and CDR2 from the germline V gene are SEHNR and FQNEAQ (reference sequence). The CDR3 is made up of 15 amino acids. Written as DNA, the CDR3 is TGTGCCAGCAGGCGCGAACAGGGGACCAACTATGGCTACACCTTC. Protein: CASRREQGTNYGYTF.

V is TRBV30 and J is TRBJ2-4; 11 nucleotides line up with TRBD2. The trim removed 3 bases at V and 0 bases at J, leaving 16 bases unmatched. The germline CDR1 and CDR2 sequences are GTSNPN and SVGIG (reference sequence). CDR3 length equals 20 residues. The CDR3 here is CAWSSTSGGPVQVAKNIQYF. CDR3 DNA sequence: TGTGCCTGGAGCTCCACTAGCGGGGGTCCGGTTCAGGTAGCCAAAAACATTCAGTACTTC.